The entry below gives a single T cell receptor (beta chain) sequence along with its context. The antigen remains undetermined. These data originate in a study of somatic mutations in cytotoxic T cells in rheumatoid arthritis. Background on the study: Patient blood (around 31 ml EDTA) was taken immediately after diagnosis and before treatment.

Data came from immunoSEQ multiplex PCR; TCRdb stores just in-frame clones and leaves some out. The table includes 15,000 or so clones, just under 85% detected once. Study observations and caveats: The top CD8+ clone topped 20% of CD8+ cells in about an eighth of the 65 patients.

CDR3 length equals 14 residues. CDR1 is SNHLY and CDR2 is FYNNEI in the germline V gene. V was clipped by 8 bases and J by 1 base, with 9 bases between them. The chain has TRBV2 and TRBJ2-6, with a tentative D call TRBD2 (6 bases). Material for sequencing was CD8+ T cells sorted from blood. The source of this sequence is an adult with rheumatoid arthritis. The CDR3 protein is CASLGGSGANVLTF. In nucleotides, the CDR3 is TGTGCCAGCCTTGGGGGGTCTGGGGCCAACGTCCTGACTTTC. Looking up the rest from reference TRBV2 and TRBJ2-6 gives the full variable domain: EPEVTQTPSHQVTQMGQEVILRCVPISNHLYFYWYRQILGQKVEFLVSFYNNEISEKSEIFDDQFSVERPDGSNFTLKIRSTKLEDSAMYFCASLGGSGANVLTFGAGSRLTVL.